Below, 30 T cell receptor beta chains from the same sample are listed, as sequenced in a study of brain T cells in children with intractable seizures. The table came from immunoSEQ multiplex PCR; TCRdb's copy has only in-frame clones and leaves some out. Among 340,000 or so clones listed, roughly 92% were seen once. As to time point: blood from clinic visit 5 months post-surgery; TSC patient then seizure free. The material was peripheral blood, obtained around 5 months after surgery. These TCRs come from a boy under three years old with tuberous sclerosis and intractable seizures.

The chain is built from TRBV27 and TRBJ1-2; possibly TRBD1 for D (5 bases). CDR1 is MNHEY and CDR2 is SMNVEV in the germline V gene (reference sequence). This CDR3 is 15 amino acids long. V was pared by 6 bases and J by 4 bases, with 18 bases between. This chain's CDR3 is CASSLEAGDVYGYTF. For the CDR3, the DNA is TGTGCCAGCAGCCTCGAAGCGGGGGACGTCTATGGCTACACCTTC.

The chain combines TRBV12-3 or TRBV12-4 with TRBJ2-1, with TRBD2 as a possible D gene (6 bases). This CDR3 spans 11 amino acids. V was clipped by 5 bases and J by 8 bases, with 7 bases between them. This chain's CDR3 is CASSAGHEQFF. In nucleotides, the CDR3 is TGTGCCAGCAGTGCGGGGCATGAGCAGTTCTTC.

The rearrangement joins TRBV15 to TRBJ2-7; perhaps D is TRBD1 or TRBD2 (5 bases each). Germline V gene sequence: CDR1 LNHNV, CDR2 YYDKDF (reference sequence). Trimming shortened V by 0 bases and J by 6 bases, and 15 bases separated the two germline ends. CDR3 length equals 15 residues. The CDR3 DNA reads as TGTGCCACCAGCAGAGATTACAGGACTCCGGGCGAGCAGTACTTC. Its translation is CATSRDYRTPGEQYF. Based on the CDR3 plus reference TRBV15 and TRBJ2-7, the full variable domain is DAMVIQNPRYQVTQFGKPVTLSCSQTLNHNVMYWYQQKSSQAPKLLFHYYDKDFNNEADTPDNFQSRRPNTSFCFLDIRSPGLGDTAMYLCATSRDYRTPGEQYFGPGTRLTVT.

This chain connects TRBV16 to TRBJ1-2, with 9 positions matching TRBD1. The CDR3 is 14 amino acids. Germline V gene data show CDR1 as KGHSY and CDR2 as FQNENV. The junction had 6 bases not matched to a gene; V was cut back by 8 bases and J by 2 bases. CDR3 DNA sequence: TGTGCCAGCTCAGGGACAGGGAAGAACTATGGCTACACCTTC. Protein: CASSGTGKNYGYTF.

J is TRBJ2-3 and V is TRBV6-6, with TRBD2 as a possible D gene (6 bases). In germline, CDR1 is MNHNY, CDR2 SVGAGI (reference sequence). The CDR3 loop spans 15 amino acids. V was trimmed by 2 bases and J by 1 base, leaving 10 bases between them. The CDR3 spells CASSYVWGGTDTQYF. Written as DNA, the CDR3 is TGTGCCAGCAGTTACGTCTGGGGGGGCACAGATACGCAGTATTTT.

The chain joins TRBV5-4 to TRBJ2-3, with D possibly TRBD1 on 5 matching bases. Germline V gives CDR1 SGHNT, CDR2 YYREEE (reference sequence). This CDR3 has 15 residues. The germline V and J ends were trimmed by 4 bases and 1 base, with 13 bases remaining between them. CDR3 loop: CASSLRTRGTDTQYF. In DNA, the CDR3 is TGTGCCAGCAGCCTACGGACACGAGGCACAGATACGCAGTATTTT.

This rearrangement joins TRBV10-3 to TRBJ2-5; D gene ambiguous. This CDR3 is built from 13 residues. The V gene lost 5 bases and the J gene lost 0 bases, with 7 bases spanning the gap. Per germline, CDR1 ENHRY and CDR2 SYGVKD. As DNA, the CDR3 is TGTGCCATCAGTACGACTGACCAAGAGACCCAGTACTTC. Translated, it gives CAISTTDQETQYF.

V is TRBV19 and J is TRBJ2-5; TRBD2 is a possible D gene (6 bases). This CDR3 has 15 residues. V was cut by 2 bases and J by 5 bases, with 15 bases left in between. The V gene's germline CDR1 is LNHDA and CDR2 SQIVND (reference sequence). CDR3 sequence: CASSIWGTPGETQYF. The DNA of the CDR3 is TGTGCCAGTAGTATATGGGGGACTCCCGGGGAGACCCAGTACTTC.

The chain links TRBV6-6 to TRBJ2-1; 8 bases align to TRBD2. V shed 2 bases, J shed 3 bases, and the junction held 0 bases outside the gene matches. CDR3 length: 14 residues. CDR1 is MNHNY and CDR2 is SVGAGI in the germline V gene (reference sequence). CDR3 sequence reads: CASSYGTSYNEQFF. In DNA form, the CDR3 reads TGTGCCAGCAGTTACGGGACTAGCTACAATGAGCAGTTCTTC.

V and J are TRBV5-1 and TRBJ1-4; D is possibly TRBD1 (6 bases). Germline V gene lookup returns CDR1 SGHRS and CDR2 YFSETQ. The CDR3 runs to 16 residues. Trimming took 2 bases from V and 5 from J, leaving 16 bases between them. The CDR3 DNA reads TGCGCCAGCAGCTTAGCAGGGGCGCGAACGAATGAAAAACTGTTTTTT. It yields the protein CASSLAGARTNEKLFF.

The table lists this clone with many counts. The chain couples TRBV5-1 to TRBJ1-3; D is perhaps TRBD1 (5 bases). This CDR3 is built from 17 residues. From germline, CDR1 is SGHRS and CDR2 YFSETQ. Trimming stripped 3 bases from V and 3 bases from J, with 19 bases between. The CDR3 DNA sequence: TGCGCCAGCAGCTCCTCCCGGCTGGGGGACCTTGGAAACACCATATATTTT. Amino acids: CASSSSRLGDLGNTIYF.

The chain joins TRBV6-2 or TRBV6-3 to TRBJ1-2, with a weak D call TRBD1 (6 bases). CDR3 length equals 12 residues. Germline loops: CDR1 MNHEY, CDR2 SVGEGT. Deletions cut 5 bases from V and 8 bases from J, with 12 bases between. For the CDR3, the DNA is TGTGCCAGCAGTGGGACAAGCGGCGGCTACACCTTC. Translation gives CASSGTSGGYTF.

The chain combines TRBV28 with TRBJ2-5; tentatively, D is TRBD1 or TRBD2 (5 bases each). The ends were cut back, 4 bases at V and 5 bases at J, with 17 bases in the middle. The germline CDR1 and CDR2 sequences are MDHEN and SYDVKM. CDR3 length: 15 amino acids. The chain's CDR3 is CASSYQLGEWETQYF. Written as DNA, the CDR3 is TGTGCCAGCAGTTACCAACTAGGGGAATGGGAGACCCAGTACTTC.

This chain joins TRBV13 and TRBJ1-2; 9 bases align to TRBD1. Germline loops: CDR1 PRHDT, CDR2 FYEKMQ (reference sequence). J gave up 7 bases and V 9 bases, and 3 bases lay outside the gene matches. CDR3 size: 11 residues. CDR3 loop: CASTGGPGYTF. The DNA of the CDR3 is TGTGCCAGTACAGGGGGCCCTGGCTACACCTTC.

The chain employs TRBV9 and TRBJ2-7, with D unresolved. Trimming pared 0 bases from V and 7 bases from J, leaving 20 bases between. CDR1 and CDR2 (germline): SGDLS, YYNGEE. CDR3 length: 16 residues. This CDR3 is CASSVDSQPEYGEQYF. Here the CDR3 DNA reads TGTGCCAGCAGCGTAGACTCCCAACCGGAATATGGGGAGCAGTACTTC.

J is TRBJ2-3 and V is TRBV5-1; D unresolved. The CDR3 covers 16 residues. The germline V gene encodes CDR1 SGHRS and CDR2 YFSETQ. Trimming took off 0 bases at V and 1 base at J, with 12 bases between the two ends. The CDR3 here is CASSLAGQRGTDTQYF. The CDR3 DNA follows: TGCGCCAGCAGCTTGGCCGGTCAGCGCGGCACAGATACGCAGTATTTT.

The chain uses TRBV5-4 and TRBJ1-2; D perhaps matches TRBD1 (6 bases). The CDR3 loop spans 13 amino acids. Trimming removed 4 bases at V and 7 bases at J, with 14 bases between. CDR1 and CDR2 from the germline V gene are SGHNT and YYREEE (reference sequence). The CDR3 DNA reads as TGTGCCAGCAGCGGGGGGCTGAGGGGTGGCTACACCTTC. It encodes CASSGGLRGGYTF.

This chain uses TRBV21-1 with TRBJ1-1; TRBD1, the table's D call, lacks a check against the DNA. TRBV21-1 is an annotated pseudogene. The CDR3 spans 16 residues. The DNA for the CDR3 is TGTGCCAGCAAAAGTATCCGGGACAGGGGGTACACTGAAGCTTTCTTT. Translated, it gives CASKSIRDRGYTEAFF.

The chain is built from TRBV10-3 and TRBJ1-1; perhaps TRBD1 as D (6 bases). The CDR3 extends over 16 amino acids. The ends were cut back, 0 bases at V and 0 bases at J, with 11 bases in the middle. CDR1 is ENHRY, CDR2 SYGVKD, per germline. CDR3 sequence reads: CAISESGGPMNTEAFF. DNA of the CDR3: TGTGCCATCAGTGAGTCAGGGGGACCGATGAACACTGAAGCTTTCTTT.

The chain links TRBV30 to TRBJ1-2, with unresolved D. The CDR3 is made up of 11 amino acids. Trimming cost V 0 bases and J 7 bases, with 6 bases left between them. CDR1 and CDR2 (germline): GTSNPN, SVGIG (reference sequence). Here the CDR3 reads CAWSVHLGYTF. CDR3 sequence (DNA): TGTGCCTGGAGTGTACATCTTGGCTACACCTTC.

The J gene is TRBJ2-3, the V gene TRBV20-1, with D hard to call. The germline V gene encodes CDR1 DFQATT and CDR2 SNEGSKA (reference sequence). The CDR3 sequence is 11 residues long. CDR3 bases: TGCAGCCACGCTCTTCGCGATACGCAGTATTTT. It codes for CSHALRDTQYF.

The V gene is TRBV6-6, the J gene TRBJ1-2; 8 bases map to TRBD1. CDR3 size: 15 residues. The trim removed 5 bases at V and 4 bases at J, leaving 9 bases unmatched. Germline-derived CDR1 and CDR2 are MNHNY and SVGAGI (reference sequence). This CDR3 is CASSDQGAVAYGYTF. The CDR3 nucleotides read TGTGCCAGCAGTGACCAGGGGGCGGTTGCCTATGGCTACACCTTC.

This clone showed up just once. This chain joins TRBV14 and TRBJ2-3; TRBD2 agrees at 11 bases. This CDR3 has 23 amino acids. Germline CDR1 is SGHDN and CDR2 is FVKESK. The ends lost 1 base at V and 0 bases at J; junction bases unmatched: 21. This CDR3 is CASSQVLILAGGSPAFSTDTQYF. The CDR3 DNA is TGTGCCAGCAGCCAAGTTCTAATCCTAGCGGGAGGATCCCCCGCCTTTAGCACAGATACGCAGTATTTT.

This clone was counted a single time. The chain is built from TRBV19 and TRBJ2-1; 7 positions agree with TRBD2. V was pared by 4 bases and J by 6 bases, with 15 bases of the junction left unmatched. The CDR3 spans 17 residues. Germline values: CDR1 LNHDA, CDR2 SQIVND (reference sequence). The CDR3 loop reads CASSTGLWREIGNEQFF. CDR3 in DNA: TGTGCCAGTAGTACGGGCCTCTGGCGGGAGATCGGCAATGAGCAGTTCTTC.

The gene calls are TRBV9 and TRBJ2-1; tentatively, D is TRBD2 (5 bases). This CDR3 has 13 amino acids. The V end was cut by 1 base, the J end by 7 bases, with 9 bases between. Germline CDR1 reads SGDLS; CDR2 reads YYNGEE. The DNA of the CDR3 is TGTGCCAGCAGCGTAATGGGAGAGAATGAGCAGTTCTTC. This codes for CASSVMGENEQFF.

The chain carries TRBV10-2 and TRBJ1-2; the D is unclear. This CDR3 has 14 amino acids. V was shortened by 0 bases and J by 10 bases, with 15 bases between the two germline ends. Germline assignment: CDR1 WSHSY and CDR2 SAAADI. The CDR3 spells CASSESILPDDYTF. CDR3 nucleotides: TGCGCCAGCAGTGAGTCCATCCTACCGGATGACTACACCTTC.

The V and J genes are TRBV15 and TRBJ2-3; D perhaps matches TRBD2 (5 bases). The V gene lost 0 bases and the J gene lost 2 bases, with 15 bases spanning the gap. The CDR3 extends over 17 amino acids. CDR1 LNHNV and CDR2 YYDKDF come from the germline V gene (reference sequence). CDR3 sequence: CATSRDRGYTLTDTQYF. The CDR3 bases are TGTGCCACCAGCAGAGATCGGGGATATACTCTCACAGATACGCAGTATTTT.

Of note for this clone: The sample contains more than one DNA sequence encoding this CDR3. The V and J genes are TRBV6-1 and TRBJ1-1; TRBD1 matches at 7 bases. There are 14 residues in the CDR3. V dropped 1 base and J dropped 1; count of bases not matched to a gene: 0. In germline, CDR1 is MNHNS, CDR2 SASEGT. The chain's CDR3 is CASSEGQGNTEAFF. In DNA form, the CDR3 reads TGTGCCAGCAGTGAAGGACAGGGGAACACTGAAGCTTTCTTT.

The chain couples TRBV6-2 or TRBV6-3 to TRBJ1-4; 9 bases fit TRBD1. The CDR3 runs 16 residues. CDR1 MNHEY and CDR2 SVGEGT come from the germline V gene. V was clipped by 4 bases and J by 6 bases; unmatched bases: 9. CDR3 protein: CASSLRKGQGYEKLFF. CDR3 coding DNA: TGTGCCAGCAGTTTGAGAAAGGGACAGGGTTATGAAAAACTGTTTTTT.

The count of this clone is one. This chain uses TRBV12-3 or TRBV12-4 with TRBJ2-1; D uncertain. Trimming removed 4 bases at V and 4 bases at J, with 8 bases between. This CDR3 has 13 amino acids. In DNA, the CDR3 is TGTGCCAGCAGTTGGGATATGTACAATGAGCAGTTCTTC. This gives the protein CASSWDMYNEQFF.